A single sample gave rise to the 17 T cell receptor beta chains below, sequenced in a study of blood T cell repertoires in COVID-19. The assay was immunoSEQ multiplex PCR, and TCRdb's table has in-frame clones only and misses some. The repertoire holds some 270,000 clones, with 88% as singletons. The specimen was PBMCs or T cells enriched from blood (not recorded which). The receptors here all came from a woman in her 40s who had been exposed to COVID-19.

The V call is TRBV6-5, the J call TRBJ2-7; 9 bases fit TRBD1. The germline V gene has CDR1 MNHEY and CDR2 SVGAGI. The CDR3 extends over 14 amino acids. The ends lost 2 bases at V and 4 bases at J; junction bases unmatched: 3. CDR3: CASSYAGQGYEQYF. The CDR3 DNA sequence: TGTGCCAGCAGTTACGCGGGACAGGGATACGAGCAGTACTTC.

V is TRBV7-2 and J is TRBJ2-3, with 9 nucleotides matching TRBD2. Trimming removed 5 bases from V and 9 bases from J; junction bases left unmatched: 12. Germline V gene data show CDR1 as SGHTA and CDR2 as FQGNSA. The CDR3 has 15 residues. The CDR3 DNA follows: TGTGCCAGCAGCGGCGGGGTAGCGGGAGCGGGGACGCAGTATTTT. Its protein is CASSGGVAGAGTQYF.

This sequence joins TRBV6-6 and TRBJ2-5; a weak D match, TRBD2 (5 bases). Germline-derived CDR1 and CDR2 are MNHNY and SVGAGI (reference sequence). Trimming removed 4 bases at V and 2 bases at J, with 17 bases between. The CDR3 contains 16 residues. The CDR3 nucleotides are TGTGCCAGCAGTTCCACGAGCGGTACTAAACAAGAGACCCAGTACTTC. Translated: CASSSTSGTKQETQYF.

The rearrangement joins TRBV18 to TRBJ2-7; D call uncertain. This CDR3 has 13 residues. Germline loops: CDR1 KGHSH, CDR2 LQKENI. V lost 3 bases, J lost 5 bases, and 11 bases lay in between. CDR3 sequence: CASSPLGEHEQYF. DNA for the CDR3: TGTGCCAGCTCACCTTTAGGAGAGCACGAGCAGTACTTC.

This sequence joins TRBV11-3 and TRBJ2-7, with 7 bases fitting TRBD1. Germline trimming cut 3 bases from V and 8 bases from J; bases unmatched to any gene: 7. The germline V gene has CDR1 SGHNT and CDR2 YENEEA. The CDR3 sequence is 13 residues long. This chain's CDR3 is CASSLAEGAKQYF. CDR3 DNA sequence: TGTGCCAGCAGCTTGGCAGAGGGGGCGAAGCAGTACTTC. Filled out from reference TRBV11-3 and TRBJ2-7, the complete variable domain reads EAGVVQSPRYKIIEKKQPVAFWCNPISGHNTLYWYLQNLGQGPELLIRYENEEAVDDSQLPKDRFSAERLKGVDSTLKIQPAELGDSAVYLCASSLAEGAKQYFGPGTRLTVT.

J is TRBJ2-3 and V is TRBV7-2, with TRBD2 identical over 10 bases. J lost 6 bases, V lost 2 bases, and 5 bases had no gene match. Germline loops: CDR1 SGHTA, CDR2 FQGNSA. This CDR3 region has 15 residues. CDR3 residues: CASSLQAGGADTQYF. The CDR3 DNA reads TGTGCCAGCAGCTTACAAGCGGGGGGGGCCGATACGCAGTATTTT.

This chain links TRBV24-1 with TRBJ1-5; D ambiguous. V was clipped by 1 base and J by 4 bases, with 10 bases between them. Germline V gives CDR1 KGHDR, CDR2 SFDVKD. The length of the CDR3 is 15 residues. The CDR3 is CATSDFRELNQPQHF. CDR3 nucleotides: TGTGCCACCAGTGATTTTCGGGAGCTTAATCAGCCCCAGCATTTT.

The chain employs TRBV5-1 and TRBJ2-1; TRBD1 matches at 8 bases. CDR1 and CDR2 (germline): SGHRS, YFSETQ. This CDR3 contains 17 residues. V lost 3 bases to trimming and J lost 4 bases; unmatched junction nucleotides: 12. The CDR3 DNA follows: TGCGCCAGCAGCTACCAAGAAACAGGGGGGTTTTACAATGAGCAGTTCTTC. This gives the protein CASSYQETGGFYNEQFF.

This chain links TRBV28 with TRBJ2-3, with TRBD1 matching over 10 bases. CDR3 length: 20 amino acids. From germline, CDR1 is MDHEN and CDR2 SYDVKM. Germline trimming cut 6 bases from V and 6 bases from J; bases unmatched to any gene: 24. The CDR3: CASSLIRDRGSRGTGDTQYF. CDR3 DNA sequence: TGTGCCAGCAGCTTAATCCGGGACAGGGGAAGTCGCGGAACAGGGGATACGCAGTATTTT.

This clone came up a few times. Other DNA sequences within the sample encode an identical CDR3. The chain joins TRBV11-3 to TRBJ2-3; a possible D gene is TRBD1 (6 bases). The V gene lost 2 bases and the J gene lost 4 bases, with 10 bases spanning the gap. CDR3 size: 14 residues. CDR1 and CDR2 from the germline V gene are SGHNT and YENEEA. CDR3 sequence: CASSLTGRPDTQYF. As DNA, the CDR3 is TGTGCCAGCAGCTTAACAGGGCGGCCAGATACGCAGTATTTT.

The V gene is TRBV18, the J gene TRBJ1-1; D possibly corresponds to TRBD1 (6 bases). The CDR3 covers 15 residues. In germline, CDR1 is KGHSH, CDR2 LQKENI. V lost 2 bases and J 1 base, leaving 11 bases between the germline ends. The CDR3 spells CASSPMTGRNTEAFF. Here the CDR3 DNA reads TGTGCCAGCTCACCAATGACAGGTCGGAACACTGAAGCTTTCTTT.

This clone was recorded only once. V usage is TRBV27 and J usage is TRBJ2-3, with D maybe TRBD2 (6 bases). Germline CDR1 is MNHEY and CDR2 is SMNVEV (reference sequence). The CDR3 totals 17 residues. Trimming stripped 5 bases from V and 2 bases from J, with 20 bases between. The DNA of the CDR3 is TGTGCCAGCAGTCTAAAAAGGCGGGGAACCTACACAGATACGCAGTATTTT. Translation: CASSLKRRGTYTDTQYF.

V usage is TRBV2 and J usage is TRBJ1-1; 9 positions agree with TRBD1. In germline, CDR1 is SNHLY, CDR2 FYNNEI. The CDR3 is 12 residues long. With 6 bases clipped from V and 11 bases from J, the junction kept 7 bases outside the gene matches. The CDR3 region has the DNA TGTGCCAGCAGGGGACAGGGTGCTACGGCTTTCTTT. As protein: CASRGQGATAFF.

The rearrangement uses TRBV9 and TRBJ2-3; 10 positions agree with TRBD2. Trimming took 0 bases from V and 1 from J; bases not matched to a gene: 5. Germline assignment: CDR1 SGDLS and CDR2 YYNGEE. The CDR3 contains 17 residues. The CDR3 is CASSVGWTSGRTDTQYF. The CDR3 bases are TGTGCCAGCAGCGTAGGATGGACTAGCGGCCGCACAGATACGCAGTATTTT.

The chain uses TRBV5-5 and TRBJ1-1; 7 nucleotides align to TRBD1. The CDR3 length is 15 residues. The V and J ends lost 3 bases and 6 bases, in that order; junction bases with no gene match: 11. CDR1 SGHKS and CDR2 YYEKEE come from the germline V gene (reference sequence). CDR3: CASSSLQGILAEAFF. CDR3 DNA sequence: TGTGCCAGCAGCTCTCTACAGGGGATTTTGGCTGAAGCTTTCTTT.

The genes are TRBV7-2 and TRBJ2-7; 7 bases align to TRBD1. The junction had 11 bases not matched to a gene; V was cut back by 6 bases and J by 6 bases. Germline lookup yields CDR1 SGHTA and CDR2 FQGNSA. This CDR3 contains 14 residues. In DNA form, the CDR3 reads TGTGCCAGCAGATACCGACAGGGAGAAGGCGAGCAGTACGTC. It yields the protein CASRYRQGEGEQYV.

This clone was found a few times. The chain links TRBV18 to TRBJ1-2, with D possibly being TRBD1 (6 bases). The CDR3 runs to 16 residues. Germline lookup yields CDR1 KGHSH and CDR2 LQKENI. V lost 6 bases, J lost 0 bases, and 17 bases lay in between. The CDR3 here is CASSENRDTSNYGYTF. CDR3 bases: TGTGCCAGCTCGGAGAACCGGGACACTTCTAACTATGGCTACACCTTC.